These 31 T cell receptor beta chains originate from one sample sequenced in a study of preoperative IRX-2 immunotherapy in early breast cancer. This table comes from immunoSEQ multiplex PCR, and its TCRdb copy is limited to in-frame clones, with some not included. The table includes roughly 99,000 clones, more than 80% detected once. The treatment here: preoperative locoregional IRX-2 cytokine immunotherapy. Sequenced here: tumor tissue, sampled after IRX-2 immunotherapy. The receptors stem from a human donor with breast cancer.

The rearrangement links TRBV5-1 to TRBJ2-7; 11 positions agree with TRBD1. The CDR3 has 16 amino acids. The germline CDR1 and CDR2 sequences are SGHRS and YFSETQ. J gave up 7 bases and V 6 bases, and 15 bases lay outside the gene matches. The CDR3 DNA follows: TGCGCCAGCATCTTAATACCGGGACAGGGGGTGGAAGAGCAGTACTTC. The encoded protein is CASILIPGQGVEEQYF.

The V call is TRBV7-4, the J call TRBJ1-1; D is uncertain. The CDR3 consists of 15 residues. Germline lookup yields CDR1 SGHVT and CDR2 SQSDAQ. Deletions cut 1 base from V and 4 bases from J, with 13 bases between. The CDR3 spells CASSLDVFGGTEAFF. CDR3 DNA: TGTGCCAGCAGCTTAGATGTTTTTGGTGGCACTGAAGCTTTCTTT.

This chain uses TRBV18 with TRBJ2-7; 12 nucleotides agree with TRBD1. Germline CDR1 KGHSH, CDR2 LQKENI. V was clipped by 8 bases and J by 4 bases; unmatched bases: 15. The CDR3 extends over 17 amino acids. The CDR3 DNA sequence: TGTGCCAGCCGAGGGGGACAGGGGGCCGGTGGCCTATACGAGCAGTACTTC. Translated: CASRGGQGAGGLYEQYF.

The CDR3 loop reads CASSSRTANTEAFF. CDR3 DNA sequence: TGTGCCAGCAGTTCCAGGACTGCGAACACTGAAGCTTTCTTT. The genes are TRBV7-1 and TRBJ1-1, with D uncertain. Being an ORF, TRBV7-1 has a function that is uncertain. Trimming cost V 6 bases and J 1 base, with 12 bases left between them. The CDR3 has 14 residues.

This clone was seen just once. CDR3 sequence reads: CASSPRGQEAFF. DNA for the CDR3: TGTGCCAGCTCACCACGGGGACAGGAAGCTTTCTTT. The V call is TRBV18, the J call TRBJ1-1, with TRBD1 identical over 7 bases. The CDR3 covers 12 residues. CDR1 KGHSH and CDR2 LQKENI come from the germline V gene. The junction had 1 base not matched to a gene; V was cut back by 1 base and J by 8 bases.

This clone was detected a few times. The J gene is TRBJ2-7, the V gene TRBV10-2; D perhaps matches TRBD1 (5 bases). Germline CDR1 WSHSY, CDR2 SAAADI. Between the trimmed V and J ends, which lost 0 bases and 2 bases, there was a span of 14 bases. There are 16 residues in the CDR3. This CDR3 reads CASSESAAGIPYEQYF. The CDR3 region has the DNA TGCGCCAGCAGTGAGTCGGCGGCAGGGATACCCTACGAGCAGTACTTC.

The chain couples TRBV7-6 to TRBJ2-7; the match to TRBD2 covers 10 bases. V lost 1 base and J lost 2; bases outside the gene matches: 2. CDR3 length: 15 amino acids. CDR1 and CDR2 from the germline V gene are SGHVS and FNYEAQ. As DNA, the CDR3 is TGTGCCAGCAGCTTAGAGAGCGGGGGGGCCTACGAGCAGTACTTC. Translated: CASSLESGGAYEQYF.

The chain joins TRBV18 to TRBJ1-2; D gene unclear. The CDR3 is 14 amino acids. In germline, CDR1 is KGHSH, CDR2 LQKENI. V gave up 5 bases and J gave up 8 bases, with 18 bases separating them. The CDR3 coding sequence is TGTGCCAGCTCAGCTTGGACTGACCCTGGGGGCTACACCTTC. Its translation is CASSAWTDPGGYTF.

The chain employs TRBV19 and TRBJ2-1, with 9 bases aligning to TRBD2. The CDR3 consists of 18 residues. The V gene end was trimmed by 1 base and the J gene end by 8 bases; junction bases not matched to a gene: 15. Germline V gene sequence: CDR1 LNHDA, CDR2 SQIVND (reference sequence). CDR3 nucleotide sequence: TGTGCCAGTAGTATAGTAAGGCCGGGACTAGCTTTTTCCGATGAGCAGTTCTTC. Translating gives CASSIVRPGLAFSDEQFF.

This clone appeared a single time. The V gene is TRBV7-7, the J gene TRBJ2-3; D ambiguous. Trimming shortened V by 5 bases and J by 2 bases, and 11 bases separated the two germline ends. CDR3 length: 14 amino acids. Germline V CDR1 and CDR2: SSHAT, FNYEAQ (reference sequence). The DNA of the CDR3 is TGTGCCAGCAGCAAAGAGGAAGCCACAGATACGCAGTATTTT. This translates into CASSKEEATDTQYF.

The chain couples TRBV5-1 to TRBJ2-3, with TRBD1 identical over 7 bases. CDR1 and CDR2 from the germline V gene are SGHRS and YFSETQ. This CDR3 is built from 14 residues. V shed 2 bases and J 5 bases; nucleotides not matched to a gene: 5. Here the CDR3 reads CASSLGRGRDTQYF. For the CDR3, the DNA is TGCGCCAGCAGCTTAGGAAGGGGGCGAGATACGCAGTATTTT.

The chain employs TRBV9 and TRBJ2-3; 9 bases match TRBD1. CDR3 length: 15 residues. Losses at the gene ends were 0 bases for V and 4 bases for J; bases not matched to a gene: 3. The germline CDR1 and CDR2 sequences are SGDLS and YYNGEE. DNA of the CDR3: TGTGCCAGCAGCGTAGAGGACAGGGGACCAGATACGCAGTATTTT. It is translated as CASSVEDRGPDTQYF.

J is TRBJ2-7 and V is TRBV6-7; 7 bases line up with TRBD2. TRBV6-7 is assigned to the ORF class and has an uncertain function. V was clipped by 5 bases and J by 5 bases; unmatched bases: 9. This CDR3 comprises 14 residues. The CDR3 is CASSRSGSRHEQYF. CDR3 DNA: TGTGCCAGCAGTCGTAGCGGGTCCCGTCACGAGCAGTACTTC.

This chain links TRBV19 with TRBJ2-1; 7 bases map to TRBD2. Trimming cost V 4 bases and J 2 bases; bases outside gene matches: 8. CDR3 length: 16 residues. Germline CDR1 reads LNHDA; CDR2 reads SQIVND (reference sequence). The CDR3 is CASSNPIAGAYNEQFF. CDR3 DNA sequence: TGTGCCAGTAGTAACCCAATAGCGGGCGCCTACAATGAGCAGTTCTTC.

CDR3: CASSIKGPQPQHF. The CDR3, as DNA: TGTGCCAGTAGTATAAAGGGGCCTCAGCCCCAGCATTTT. The rearrangement joins TRBV19 to TRBJ1-5; the D gene is possibly TRBD1 (5 bases). This CDR3 contains 13 residues. The germline V gene has CDR1 LNHDA and CDR2 SQIVND (reference sequence). V dropped 2 bases and J dropped 6 bases, with 8 bases sitting between them.

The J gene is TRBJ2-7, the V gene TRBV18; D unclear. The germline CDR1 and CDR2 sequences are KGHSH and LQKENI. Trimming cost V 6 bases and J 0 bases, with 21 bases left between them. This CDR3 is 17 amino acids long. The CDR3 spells CASSSPVGAPNSYEQYF. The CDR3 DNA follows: TGTGCCAGCTCGAGCCCGGTCGGAGCTCCTAACTCCTACGAGCAGTACTTC.

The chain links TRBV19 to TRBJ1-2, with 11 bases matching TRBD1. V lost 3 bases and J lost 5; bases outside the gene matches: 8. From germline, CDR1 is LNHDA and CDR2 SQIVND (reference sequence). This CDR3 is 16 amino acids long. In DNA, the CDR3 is TGTGCCAGTAGTATCCCCGGACAGGGGGCCCGATATGGCTACACCTTC. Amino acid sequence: CASSIPGQGARYGYTF.

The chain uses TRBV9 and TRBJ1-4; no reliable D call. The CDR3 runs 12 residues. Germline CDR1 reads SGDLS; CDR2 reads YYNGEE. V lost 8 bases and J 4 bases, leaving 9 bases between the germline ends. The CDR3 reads CASSGLNEKLFF. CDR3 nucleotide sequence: TGTGCCAGTTCGGGTCTTAATGAAAAACTGTTTTTT.

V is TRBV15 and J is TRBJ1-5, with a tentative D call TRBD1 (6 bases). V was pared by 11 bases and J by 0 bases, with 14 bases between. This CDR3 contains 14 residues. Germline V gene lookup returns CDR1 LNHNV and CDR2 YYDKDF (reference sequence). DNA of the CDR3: TGTGCCTCCACAGGGAATGGTAGCAATCAGCCCCAGCATTTT. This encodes CASTGNGSNQPQHF.

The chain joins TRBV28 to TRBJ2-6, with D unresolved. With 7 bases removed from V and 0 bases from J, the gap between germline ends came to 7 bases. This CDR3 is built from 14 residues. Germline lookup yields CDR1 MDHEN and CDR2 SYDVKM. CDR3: CASTRSSGANVLTF. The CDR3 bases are TGTGCCAGCACAAGGAGCTCTGGGGCCAACGTCCTGACTTTC.

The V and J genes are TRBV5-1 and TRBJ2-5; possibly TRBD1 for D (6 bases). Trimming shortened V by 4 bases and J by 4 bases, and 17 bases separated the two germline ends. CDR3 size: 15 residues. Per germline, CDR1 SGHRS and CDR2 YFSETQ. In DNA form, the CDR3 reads TGCGCCAGCAGCCGTAGTCCAGGGGCTGGAGAGACCCAGTACTTC. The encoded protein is CASSRSPGAGETQYF.

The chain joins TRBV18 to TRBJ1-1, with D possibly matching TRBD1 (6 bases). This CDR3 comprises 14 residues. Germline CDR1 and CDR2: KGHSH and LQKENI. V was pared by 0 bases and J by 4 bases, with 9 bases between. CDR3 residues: CASSPPTGITEAFF. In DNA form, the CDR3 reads TGTGCCAGCTCACCACCAACAGGGATCACTGAAGCTTTCTTT.

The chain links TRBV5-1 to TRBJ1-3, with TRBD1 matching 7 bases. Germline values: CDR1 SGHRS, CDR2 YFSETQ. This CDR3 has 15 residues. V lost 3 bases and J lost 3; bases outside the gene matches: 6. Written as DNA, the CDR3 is TGCGCCAGCAGCTCACAGGGGAGTAATGGAAACACCATATATTTT. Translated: CASSSQGSNGNTIYF.

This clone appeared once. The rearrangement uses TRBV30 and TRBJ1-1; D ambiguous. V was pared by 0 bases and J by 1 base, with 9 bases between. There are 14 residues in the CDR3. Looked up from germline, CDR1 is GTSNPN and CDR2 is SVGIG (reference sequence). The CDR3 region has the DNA TGTGCCTGGAGTGTACGGGTAGGGAACACTGAAGCTTTCTTT. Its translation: CAWSVRVGNTEAFF.

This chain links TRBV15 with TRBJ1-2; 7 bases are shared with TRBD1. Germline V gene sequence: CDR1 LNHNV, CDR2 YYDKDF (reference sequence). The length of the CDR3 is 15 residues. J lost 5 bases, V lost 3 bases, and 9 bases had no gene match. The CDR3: CATSRDWDRPYGYTF. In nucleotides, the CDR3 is TGTGCCACCAGCAGGGATTGGGACAGACCATATGGCTACACCTTC.

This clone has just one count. The CDR3 sequence: CASSYGGAGGANVLTF. The CDR3 region has the DNA TGTGCCAGCAGTTACGGAGGGGCTGGCGGGGCCAACGTCCTGACTTTC. The V gene is TRBV6-7, the J gene TRBJ2-6, with D perhaps TRBD2 (6 bases). TRBV6-7 counts as an open reading frame of uncertain function. Between the trimmed V and J ends, which lost 2 bases and 4 bases, there was a span of 12 bases. The CDR3 has 16 residues.

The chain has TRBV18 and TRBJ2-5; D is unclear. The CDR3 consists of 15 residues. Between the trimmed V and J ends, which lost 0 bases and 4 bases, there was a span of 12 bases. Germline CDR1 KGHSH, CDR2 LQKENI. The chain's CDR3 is CASSPPVPTTETQYF. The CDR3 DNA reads TGTGCCAGCTCACCACCGGTCCCGACCACAGAGACCCAGTACTTC. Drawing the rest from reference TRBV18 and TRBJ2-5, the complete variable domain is NAGVMQNPRHLVRRRGQEARLRCSPMKGHSHVYWYRQLPEEGLKFMVYLQKENIIDESGMPKERFSAEFPKEGPSILRIQQVVRGDSAAYFCASSPPVPTTETQYFGPGTRLLVL.

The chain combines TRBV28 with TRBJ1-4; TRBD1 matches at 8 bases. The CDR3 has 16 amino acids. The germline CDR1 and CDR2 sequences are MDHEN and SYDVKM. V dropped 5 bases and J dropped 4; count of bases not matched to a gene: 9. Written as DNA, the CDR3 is TGTGCCAGCAGTGGACAGGGTTTCGGGGTTAATGAAAAACTGTTTTTT. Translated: CASSGQGFGVNEKLFF.

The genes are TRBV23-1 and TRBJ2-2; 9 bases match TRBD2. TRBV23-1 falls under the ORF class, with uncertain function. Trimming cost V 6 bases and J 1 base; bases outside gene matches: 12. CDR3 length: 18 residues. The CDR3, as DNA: TGCGCCAGCAGCTTGGATAGCGGGAGCGTGGAGAACACCGGGGAGCTGTTTTTT. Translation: CASSLDSGSVENTGELFF.

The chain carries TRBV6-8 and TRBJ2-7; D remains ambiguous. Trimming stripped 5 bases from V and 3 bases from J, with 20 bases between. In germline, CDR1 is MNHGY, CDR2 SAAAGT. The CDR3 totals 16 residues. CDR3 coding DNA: TGTGCCAGCAGTCGAAACTCACTGGGGATCGTCTACGAGCAGTACTTC. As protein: CASSRNSLGIVYEQYF.

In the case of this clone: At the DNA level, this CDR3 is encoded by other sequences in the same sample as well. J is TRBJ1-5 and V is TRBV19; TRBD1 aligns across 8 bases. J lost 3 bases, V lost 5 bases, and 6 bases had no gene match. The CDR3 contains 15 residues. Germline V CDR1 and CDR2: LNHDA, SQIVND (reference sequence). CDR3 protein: CASSQRDRSNQPQHF. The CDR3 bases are TGTGCCAGTAGTCAACGGGACAGGTCCAATCAGCCCCAGCATTTT.